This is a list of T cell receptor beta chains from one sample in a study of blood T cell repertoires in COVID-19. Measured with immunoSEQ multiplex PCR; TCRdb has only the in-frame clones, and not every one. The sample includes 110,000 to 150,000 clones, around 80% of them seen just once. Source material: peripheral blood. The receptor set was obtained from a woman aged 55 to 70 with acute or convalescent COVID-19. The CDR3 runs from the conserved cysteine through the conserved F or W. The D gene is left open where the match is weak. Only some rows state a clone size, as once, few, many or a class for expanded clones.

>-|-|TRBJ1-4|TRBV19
CASSIGGVSTGEKLFF
TGTGCCAGTAGTATAGGGGGGGTGTCGACGGGTGAAAAACTGTTTTTT
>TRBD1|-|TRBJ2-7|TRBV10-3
CAIRGDRDEQYF
TGTGCCATCAGGGGAGACAGGGACGAGCAGTACTTC
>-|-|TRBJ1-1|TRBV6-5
CASREGNTEAFF
TGTGCCAGCAGGGAGGGGAACACTGAAGCTTTCTTT
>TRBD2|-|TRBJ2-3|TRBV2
CASKAGGLDTQYF
TGTGCCAGCAAGGCGGGAGGGCTAGATACGCAGTATTTT
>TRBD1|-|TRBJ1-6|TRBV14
CASSRTGGGNSPLHF
TGTGCCAGCAGCCGTACAGGGGGAGGGAACTCACCCCTCCACTTT
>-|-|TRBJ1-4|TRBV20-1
CSASLPEREKLFF
TGCAGTGCTAGTTTACCCGAGCGTGAAAAACTGTTTTTT
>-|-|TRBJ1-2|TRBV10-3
CAMRDRDEYGYTF
TGTGCCATGAGGGATAGAGATGAGTATGGCTACACCTTC
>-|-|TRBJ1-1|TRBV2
CASMGGAEAFF
TGTGCCAGCATGGGGGGGGCTGAAGCTTTCTTT
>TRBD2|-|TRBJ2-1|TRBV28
CASDTGTSYDEQFF
TGTGCCAGTGATACCGGGACTAGCTACGATGAGCAGTTCTTC
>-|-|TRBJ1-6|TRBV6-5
CASSYSTDSPLHF
TGTGCCAGCAGTTACTCCACGGATTCACCCCTCCACTTT
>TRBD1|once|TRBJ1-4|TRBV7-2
CASRGTVREKLFF
TGTGCCAGCAGGGGGACAGTACGGGAAAAACTGTTTTTT
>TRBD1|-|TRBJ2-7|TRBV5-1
CASSLDRTGYSYEQYF
TGCGCCAGCAGCTTGGACAGGACAGGGTACTCCTACGAGCAGTACTTC
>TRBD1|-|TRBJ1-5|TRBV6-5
CASRGQSNQPQHF
TGTGCCAGCAGGGGACAGAGCAATCAGCCCCAGCATTTT
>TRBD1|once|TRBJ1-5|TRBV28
CASSETGGRSNQPQHF
TGTGCCAGCAGCGAGACAGGGGGTAGAAGCAATCAGCCCCAGCATTTT
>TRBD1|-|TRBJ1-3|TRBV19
CASTPGQIFSGNTIYF
TGTGCCAGTACCCCGGGACAGATCTTCTCTGGAAACACCATATATTTT
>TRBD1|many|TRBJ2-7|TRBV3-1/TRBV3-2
CASSLAGTGFYEQYF
TGTGCCAGCAGCCTTGCCGGGACAGGGTTCTACGAGCAGTACTTC
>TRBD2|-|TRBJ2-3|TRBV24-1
CATSDSAWEGRTDTQYF
TGTGCCACCAGTGATTCGGCCTGGGAGGGTAGGACAGATACGCAGTATTTT